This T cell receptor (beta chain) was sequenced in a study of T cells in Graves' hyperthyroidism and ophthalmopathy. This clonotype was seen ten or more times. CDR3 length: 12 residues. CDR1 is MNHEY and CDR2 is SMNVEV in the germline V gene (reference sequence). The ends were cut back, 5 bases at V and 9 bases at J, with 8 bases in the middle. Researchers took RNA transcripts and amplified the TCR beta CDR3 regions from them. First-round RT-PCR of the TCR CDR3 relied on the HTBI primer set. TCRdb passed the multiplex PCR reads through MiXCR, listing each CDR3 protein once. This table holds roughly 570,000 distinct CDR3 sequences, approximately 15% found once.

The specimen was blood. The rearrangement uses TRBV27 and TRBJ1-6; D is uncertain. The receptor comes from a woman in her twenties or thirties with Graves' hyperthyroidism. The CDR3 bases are TGTGCCAGCAGTCGCCCACGTTCACCCCTCCACTTT. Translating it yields CASSRPRSPLHF.